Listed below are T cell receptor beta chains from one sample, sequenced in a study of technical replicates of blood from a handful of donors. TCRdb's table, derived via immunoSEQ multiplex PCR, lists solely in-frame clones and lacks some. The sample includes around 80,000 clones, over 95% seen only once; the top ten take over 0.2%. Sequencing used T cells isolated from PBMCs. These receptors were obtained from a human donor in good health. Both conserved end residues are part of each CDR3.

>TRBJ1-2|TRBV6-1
CASSENREILFGGYTF
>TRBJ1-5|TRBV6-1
CASSELGRKGNQPQHF
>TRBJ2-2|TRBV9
CASSALAVTGELFF
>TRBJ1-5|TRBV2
CASSVEEVNQPQHF
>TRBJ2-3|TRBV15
CATSSRDTQYF
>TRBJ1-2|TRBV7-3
CASSFFYTF
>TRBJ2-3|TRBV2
CASRIPVGTSGRAQTDTQYF
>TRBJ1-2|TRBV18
CASSPRGSSNYGYTF
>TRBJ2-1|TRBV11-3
CASSSQTRSVLYNEQFF
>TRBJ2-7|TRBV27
CASSLQGQGRTIEQYF
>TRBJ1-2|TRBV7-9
CASSFNDRSGYTF
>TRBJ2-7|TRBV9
CASSVAGGAEQYF
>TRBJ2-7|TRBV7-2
CASSFGGFPPGEQYF
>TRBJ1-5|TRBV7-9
CASTSTGNQPQHF
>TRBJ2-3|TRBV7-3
CASSLGTSTDTQYF
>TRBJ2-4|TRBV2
CASKGTGESQYF
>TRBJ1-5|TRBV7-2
CASSLTGYSQPQHF
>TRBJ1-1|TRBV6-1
CASSVGQGNTEAFF
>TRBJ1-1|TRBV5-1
CASSIDRGDEAFF
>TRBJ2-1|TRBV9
CASSTTGLSYNEQFF
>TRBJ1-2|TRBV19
CASSIAVGARGYTF
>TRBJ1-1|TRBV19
CASSMTTRGLTEAFF
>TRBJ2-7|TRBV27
CASSLALREISYEQYF
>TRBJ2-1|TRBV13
CASSWATSGLDNEQFF
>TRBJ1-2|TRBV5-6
CASSLVGQGAYGYTF
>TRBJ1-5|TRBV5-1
CASSWKGEDQPQHF
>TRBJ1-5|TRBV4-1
CASSPLGTGQNQPQHF
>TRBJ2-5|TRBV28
CASSLLWGGEEETQYF
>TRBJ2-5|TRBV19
CASTKGGLDRETQYF